The 24 T cell receptor beta chains below were found in one sample sequenced in a study of T cells in Graves' hyperthyroidism and ophthalmopathy. Researchers amplified the TCR beta CDR3 regions from RNA transcripts. With the HTBI primer set, the TCR CDR3 went through a first round of RT-PCR. One entry per CDR3 protein results from TCRdb running MiXCR on the multiplex PCR reads. In the table there are about 600,000 distinct CDR3 sequences, 14% of which are singletons. Sequencing was done on a sample of blood. Receptors were obtained from a young woman with Graves' ophthalmopathy.

J is TRBJ2-4 and V is TRBV4-1, with D perhaps given as TRBD1 or TRBD2 (5 bases each). The V gene lost 2 bases and the J gene lost 4 bases, with 18 bases spanning the gap. CDR1 MGHRA and CDR2 YSYEKL come from the germline V gene. The length of the CDR3 is 17 residues. Here the CDR3 DNA reads TGCGCCAGCAGCCAACTTCCCTTACGGGACGGAAAAAACATTCAGTACTTC. Residues: CASSQLPLRDGKNIQYF.

The chain carries TRBV18 and TRBJ1-3, with D tentatively TRBD1 (5 bases). Trimming took 0 bases from V and 4 from J, leaving 13 bases between them. Germline CDR1 is KGHSH and CDR2 is LQKENI. This CDR3 has 16 amino acids. The CDR3 protein is CASSPPQGPLGNTIYF. In DNA, the CDR3 is TGTGCCAGCTCACCACCGCAGGGCCCTTTGGGAAACACCATATATTTT.

In the case of this clonotype: A much larger clone sits a single nucleotide away, making a read error possible. V is TRBV20-1 and J is TRBJ1-5; TRBD1 matches at 7 bases. In germline, CDR1 is DFQATT, CDR2 SNEGSKA (reference sequence). The CDR3 is 15 residues long. DNA for the CDR3: TGCAGTGCTAGGGGTACAGGGGCGAGCAATCAGTCCCAGCATTTT. This encodes CSARGTGASNQSQHF.

This clonotype was seen many times. This chain joins TRBV20-1 and TRBJ1-5, with D perhaps matching TRBD1 (5 bases). Trimming cost V 6 bases and J 6 bases, with 12 bases left between them. The germline CDR1 and CDR2 sequences are DFQATT and SNEGSKA (reference sequence). This CDR3 contains 12 residues. CDR3 loop: CSAHEGSQPQHF. The DNA for the CDR3 is TGCAGTGCCCACGAGGGGAGTCAGCCCCAGCATTTT.

This clonotype was counted a few times. The chain employs TRBV4-3 and TRBJ2-7; D is possibly TRBD1 (6 bases). CDR3 length equals 15 residues. The V end was cut by 4 bases, the J end by 2 bases, with 15 bases between. Looked up from germline, CDR1 is LGHNA and CDR2 is YSLEER. Here the CDR3 DNA reads TGCGCCAGCAGCCCCCTCCCAACAGGGACCTACGAGCAGTACTTC. Translated, it gives CASSPLPTGTYEQYF.

Many counts were recorded for this clonotype. The chain links TRBV7-2 to TRBJ1-1; D is undetermined. This CDR3 has 15 residues. Deletions cut 1 base from V and 0 bases from J, with 9 bases between. Germline loops: CDR1 SGHTA, CDR2 FQGNSA. The CDR3 sequence is CASSLVTDMNTEAFF. CDR3 coding DNA: TGTGCCAGCAGCTTAGTTACAGACATGAACACTGAAGCTTTCTTT.

This clonotype was found many times. The chain couples TRBV28 to TRBJ2-7; TRBD1 agrees at 8 bases. This CDR3 contains 16 residues. The V gene end was trimmed by 5 bases and the J gene end by 7 bases; junction bases not matched to a gene: 16. Germline CDR1 MDHEN, CDR2 SYDVKM. CDR3 residues: CASSPPLGQGAEEQYF. CDR3 nucleotides: TGTGCCAGCAGTCCCCCCTTGGGGCAGGGGGCTGAGGAGCAGTACTTC.

This clonotype has just a few counts. The chain uses TRBV12-5 and TRBJ2-1, with 13 bases that match TRBD2. The J segment lost 15 bases and the V segment lost 1 base, leaving 12 bases of the junction unmatched. The CDR3 consists of 16 residues. Germline lookup yields CDR1 LGHNT and CDR2 FRNRAP. The CDR3 spells CASGLAAGTSGMASFF. The CDR3 DNA follows: TGTGCTAGTGGTTTGGCCGCCGGGACTAGCGGGATGGCGTCGTTCTTC.

The chain links TRBV10-3 to TRBJ1-6; 8 nucleotides align to TRBD1. CDR1 ENHRY and CDR2 SYGVKD come from the germline V gene. V dropped 9 bases and J dropped 9; count of bases not matched to a gene: 10. CDR3 size: 14 residues. In DNA form, the CDR3 reads TGTGCCATGCAGGAACGGGACAGGTCTTCACCCCTCCACTTT. Residues: CAMQERDRSSPLHF.

This clonotype was picked up one time. A read error is possible here, since a much larger clone lies one base away. CDR3 coding DNA: TGTGCCAGCAGTTATAGCGGGAGATACAATGAGCAGTACTTC. It specifies CASSYSGRYNEQYF. This rearrangement joins TRBV6-2 or TRBV6-3 to TRBJ2-1, with 9 nucleotides matching TRBD2. The DNA end lines up better with TRBJ2-7; the J call may be wrong. Germline-derived CDR1 and CDR2 are MNHEY and SVGEGT. The CDR3 consists of 14 residues.

CDR3 sequence (DNA): TGTGCCAGCAGCCAAGGGAGGGGATCTGGAAACACCATATATTTT. Residues: CASSQGRGSGNTIYF. The chain joins TRBV14 to TRBJ1-3; maybe TRBD1 (5 bases). The germline V and J ends were trimmed by 1 base and 1 base, with 8 bases remaining between them. This CDR3 has 15 residues. The germline V gene has CDR1 SGHDN and CDR2 FVKESK.

This clonotype was seen ten or more times. V is TRBV28 and J is TRBJ2-1; a weak D match, TRBD2 (6 bases). Germline CDR1 MDHEN, CDR2 SYDVKM. This CDR3 comprises 17 residues. V was cut by 1 base and J by 0 bases, with 13 bases left in between. The CDR3 bases are TGTGCCAGCAGTTTATTTATCCGCGGGGTCTCCTACAATGAGCAGTTCTTC. Translated: CASSLFIRGVSYNEQFF.

The chain carries TRBV10-3 and TRBJ1-5, with TRBD1 identical over 7 bases. Germline assignment: CDR1 ENHRY and CDR2 SYGVKD. There are 15 residues in the CDR3. V lost 3 bases to trimming and J lost 4 bases; unmatched junction nucleotides: 6. The CDR3 DNA follows: TGTGCCATCAGTGAATGGGACAGCTCAAATCAGCCCCAGCATTTT. Amino acid sequence: CAISEWDSSNQPQHF.

This clonotype was observed at least ten times. The chain employs TRBV10-1 and TRBJ2-7, with 9 positions matching TRBD1. The germline V gene encodes CDR1 WNHNN and CDR2 SYGVQD (reference sequence). Trimming removed 3 bases from V and 2 bases from J; junction bases left unmatched: 17. This CDR3 has 19 residues. The CDR3 here is CASSEILDEGGQGTYEQYF. CDR3 in DNA: TGCGCCAGCAGTGAAATCCTGGATGAGGGGGGACAGGGCACCTACGAGCAGTACTTC.

On this clonotype itself: A read error may be the cause here, since a much bigger clone is one base away. V gene TRBV5-1 combines with J gene TRBJ1-4; 9 nucleotides align to TRBD1. The CDR3 extends over 14 amino acids. CDR1 is SGHRS and CDR2 is YFSETQ in the germline V gene. This CDR3 is CASTRGDRDEKLSF. CDR3 coding DNA: TGCGCCAGCACCCGCGGGGACAGGGATGAAAAACTGTCTTTT.

This clonotype came up many times. Written as DNA, the CDR3 is TGTGCCAGCAGCTCCCCCAGCGGGAGAAACCGAGAGACCCAGTACTTC. It specifies CASSSPSGRNRETQYF. J is TRBJ2-5 and V is TRBV7-9, with 8 positions matching TRBD2. Germline V gene lookup returns CDR1 SEHNR and CDR2 FQNEAQ (reference sequence). V lost 4 bases to trimming and J lost 4 bases; unmatched junction nucleotides: 11. The CDR3 sequence is 16 residues long.

This clonotype has just a few counts. This rearrangement joins TRBV12-3 or TRBV12-4 to TRBJ2-3, with D tentatively TRBD1 (6 bases). V was cut by 1 base and J by 0 bases, with 14 bases left in between. This CDR3 contains 17 residues. The CDR3 DNA sequence: TGTGCCAGCAGTTTAGGGACAGAGCATTCTAGCACAGATACGCAGTATTTT. Encoded protein: CASSLGTEHSSTDTQYF.

V usage is TRBV14 and J usage is TRBJ2-1, with TRBD2 identical over 8 bases. The CDR3 contains 21 residues. The J segment lost 2 bases and the V segment lost 3 bases, leaving 21 bases of the junction unmatched. Per the germline V gene, CDR1 is SGHDN and CDR2 is FVKESK. This CDR3 reads CASSHPMARAGVRITYNEQFF. The CDR3 DNA reads as TGTGCCAGCAGCCACCCGATGGCCCGAGCGGGAGTCCGTATCACCTACAATGAGCAGTTCTTC.

In DNA form, the CDR3 reads TGTGCCAGCAGTCCCCCGGGAGGGCCATATGAGACCCAGTACTTC. It encodes CASSPPGGPYETQYF. The V call is TRBV6-1, the J call TRBJ2-5; TRBD2 matches 8 bases. Germline values: CDR1 MNHNS, CDR2 SASEGT. The ends lost 5 bases at V and 5 bases at J; junction bases unmatched: 10. The CDR3 totals 15 residues.

CDR3 coding DNA: TGCGCCAGCAGCTTCGGGAGCGGAGCCTCCTACGAGCAGTACTTC. As protein: CASSFGSGASYEQYF. The chain recombines TRBV5-1 with TRBJ2-7, with D possibly being TRBD2 (6 bases). Germline V gene data show CDR1 as SGHRS and CDR2 as YFSETQ. Trimming cost V 2 bases and J 0 bases, with 12 bases left between them. The CDR3 consists of 15 residues.

This clonotype was seen a handful of times. The genes are TRBV19 and TRBJ2-3, with 7 bases identical to TRBD1. V lost 3 bases and J lost 5; bases outside the gene matches: 8. Per the germline V gene, CDR1 is LNHDA and CDR2 is SQIVND (reference sequence). This CDR3 comprises 15 residues. Here the CDR3 DNA reads TGTGCCAGTAGTATGGGAGCACAGGGGATAGATACGCAGTATTTT. Its translation is CASSMGAQGIDTQYF.

At least ten counts were recorded for this clonotype. The chain is built from TRBV7-2 and TRBJ2-1, with 7 bases aligning to TRBD1. This CDR3 comprises 13 residues. V was clipped by 4 bases and J by 9 bases; unmatched bases: 6. Germline V gene sequence: CDR1 SGHTA, CDR2 FQGNSA. CDR3 coding DNA: TGTGCCAGCAGCTCCGACAGGGCCGGTGAGCAGTTCTTC. It yields the protein CASSSDRAGEQFF. Full variable domain (rest looked up from reference TRBV7-2 and TRBJ2-1): GAGVSQSPSNKVTEKGKDVELRCDPISGHTALYWYRQSLGQGLEFLIYFQGNSAPDKSGLPSDRFSAERTGGSVSTLTIQRTQQEDSAVYLCASSSDRAGEQFFGPGTRLTVL.

In its sample, this clonotype was seen a few times. Being one base from a much bigger clone, this may be a read error. The chain combines TRBV29-1 with TRBJ1-5; 9 bases align to TRBD1. V lost 5 bases, J lost 6 bases, and 8 bases stayed unmatched. This CDR3 is built from 14 residues. Germline CDR1 SQVTM, CDR2 ANQGSEA. The CDR3 loop is CSVSQGQGRQPQHF. The CDR3 DNA reads as TGCAGCGTTTCTCAGGGACAGGGCCGTCAGCCCCAGCATTTT.

This chain joins TRBV19 and TRBJ1-1; tentatively, D is TRBD1 (6 bases). The CDR3 totals 14 residues. Trimming left V 5 bases short and J 3 bases short, with 13 bases between. CDR1 LNHDA and CDR2 SQIVND come from the germline V gene (reference sequence). In nucleotides, the CDR3 is TGTGCCAGTAGTGTACGACAGGCCCACACTGAAGCTTTCTTT. Amino acids: CASSVRQAHTEAFF.